What follows describes a single T cell receptor (beta chain). Its antigen is unknown. Per-nucleotide qualities are absent, and no much larger clonotype sits a single base away. This sample was included in a study of memory CD4+ T cells and cytomegalovirus serostatus (dated 2019 in TCRdb). About the investigation overall: A total of some 35 healthy Belgian adults, of whom 9 were CMV seropositive and approximately 25 were CMV seronegative, were included in the cohort. To replicate a published TCR-based CMV serostatus classifier, the study sequenced CD4+ memory TCRbeta repertoires from a Belgian cohort whose cytomegalovirus serostatus was known. Study-wide conclusions, independent of this receptor: On the Belgian cohort, the classifier based on the original framework reached a median bootstrapped AUC of approximately 0.95, with a 95% CI of 0.76-1.00. Among the 160 or so previously reported CMV-associated TCRbeta sequences, about 71 showed up in the CD4+ memory repertoires, with each one found in between one and five individuals. Only CD4+CD45RO+ memory cells were sequenced, in contrast to the original study, which included naive and memory CD4+ and CD8+ populations. Results were interpreted as suggesting that the CMV-associated TCR signature is largely present in the CD4+ memory repertoire. For CMV serostatus prediction, a median bootstrapped AUC of 0.95 was reached with the original framework, and a median bootstrapped AUC of around 0.9 was reached with a US-trained random forest.

A FACSAria II was used to sort memory CD4+ T cells, defined as single viable CD3+CD4+CD8-CD45RO+ cells. To determine CMV serostatus, a Roche Elecsys assay was used that detects serum IgG against CMV pp150, pp28, p38 and p52. Once the samples were thawed, total CD4+ T cells were enriched through positive selection using CD4 magnetic microbeads. The samples came from a different study that was designed specifically to examine the CD4+ T cell memory repertoire. Peripheral blood mononuclear cells were isolated and cryopreserved following standard operating procedures; serum was stored at -80 °C. The staining relied on CD3-PerCP (BW264/56), CD4-APC (RPA-T4), CD45RO-PE (UCHT1) and CD8-Pacific Orange (3B5) antibodies, and Sytox blue was used to exclude non-viable cells. Genomic DNA was extracted from sorted cells with the Quick-DNA Microprep Kit. Amplification of TCRbeta DNA was done with the immunoSEQ hsTCRbeta kit, following the protocol from the manufacturer. TCRbeta libraries were sequenced on an Illumina MiSeq instrument. On the authors' methods: Removing out-of-frame sequences left a few million distinct TCRbeta sequences, an average of around 67,000 per individual. Each individual was scored using the number of 164 previously reported CMV-associated TCRbeta sequences that the individual carried and the total number of productive distinct TCRbeta sequences. A beta-binomial model was reimplemented in Python, and random forests from scikit-learn, run with default parameters, were trained on data from the US cohort. On the Belgian cohort, classifier performance was reported as the median AUC, along with percentile confidence intervals, across 10,000 bootstrap iterations. TCRdb limited this immuneACCESS table to in-frame rearrangements with V and J called. A share of clones is missing; checked studies link under half to unresolved V genes, and the rest is unexplained. V and J calls and clone size are as listed in that table; D and trimming were resolved from the DNA. The sample records 55,000 to 65,000 clones, about 81% of which are singletons. Roughly 1% of the sample comes from the top ten.

This receptor was taken from an adult in good health and CMV-seronegative. Sequencing was done on a sample of memory CD4+ T cells from blood.

The CDR3 protein sequence reads: CASSIRWSSYNEQFF. The DNA is as follows: TGTGCCAGCAGTATCCGGTGGAGCTCCTACAATGAGCAGTTCTTC. The chain is assembled from TRBV27 and TRBJ2-1, with the identity of the D gene unclear. V lost 5 bases and J lost 0 bases; the stretch between them is 11 bases long. CDR1 is given as MNHEY and CDR2 as SMNVEV, both from the germline V gene (reference sequence). The CDR3 runs 15 amino acids, cysteine and phenylalanine included. The only DNA kept is the CDR3, 45 bases in frame from the first base.